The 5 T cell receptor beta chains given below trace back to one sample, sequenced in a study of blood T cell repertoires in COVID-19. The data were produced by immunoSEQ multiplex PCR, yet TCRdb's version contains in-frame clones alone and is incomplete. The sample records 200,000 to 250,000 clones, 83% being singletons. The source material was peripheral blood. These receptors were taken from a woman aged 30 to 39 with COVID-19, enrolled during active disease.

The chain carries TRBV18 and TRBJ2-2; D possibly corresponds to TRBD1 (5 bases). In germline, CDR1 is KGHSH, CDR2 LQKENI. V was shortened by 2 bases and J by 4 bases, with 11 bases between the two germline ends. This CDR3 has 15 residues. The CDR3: CASSPITGVTGELFF. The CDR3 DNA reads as TGTGCCAGCTCACCAATTACAGGTGTCACCGGGGAGCTGTTTTTT.

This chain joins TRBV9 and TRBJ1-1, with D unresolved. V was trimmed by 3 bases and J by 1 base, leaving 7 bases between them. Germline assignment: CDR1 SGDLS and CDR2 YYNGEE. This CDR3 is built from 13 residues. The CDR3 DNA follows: TGTGCCAGCAGCGAAGCGGGGAACACTGAAGCTTTCTTT. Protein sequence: CASSEAGNTEAFF.

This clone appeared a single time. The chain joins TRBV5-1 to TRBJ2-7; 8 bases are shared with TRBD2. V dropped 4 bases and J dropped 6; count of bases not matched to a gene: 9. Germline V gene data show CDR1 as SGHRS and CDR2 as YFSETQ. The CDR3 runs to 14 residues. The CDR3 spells CASSVSGNPSEQYF. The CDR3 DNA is TGCGCCAGCAGCGTTAGCGGGAACCCCTCCGAGCAGTACTTC.

For the CDR3, the DNA is TGTGCCAGCAGCCCGGGGTTGCGCAATCAGCCCCAGCATTTT. Protein: CASSPGLRNQPQHF. The rearrangement joins TRBV5-5 to TRBJ1-5; D uncertain. Looked up from germline, CDR1 is SGHKS and CDR2 is YYEKEE (reference sequence). V lost 4 bases, J lost 2 bases, and 10 bases lay in between. This CDR3 has 14 residues.

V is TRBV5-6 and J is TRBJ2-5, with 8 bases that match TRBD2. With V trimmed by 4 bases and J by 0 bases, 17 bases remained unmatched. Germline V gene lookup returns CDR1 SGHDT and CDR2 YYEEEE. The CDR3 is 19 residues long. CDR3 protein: CASSPGRTSLLPYQETQYF. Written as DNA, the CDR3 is TGTGCCAGCAGCCCGGGGCGGACTAGCCTCCTTCCTTACCAAGAGACCCAGTACTTC.